Presented here are 8 T cell receptor beta chains from one specimen sequenced in a study of OX40 agonist ivuxolimab in advanced cancers. Sequencing was performed with immunoSEQ multiplex PCR; in TCRdb, only in-frame clones are kept and a portion is missing. Among approximately 28,000 clones listed, more than 70% were seen once. The source was CD4+ or CD8+ T cells sorted from blood, collected in a trial of the OX40 agonist ivuxolimab. The source of these receptors is an adult with an advanced solid tumor such as melanoma, head and neck, liver or kidney cancer.

This clone has only a few counts. The genes are TRBV9 and TRBJ1-1; D is unclear. Germline-derived CDR1 and CDR2 are SGDLS and YYNGEE. V lost 0 bases and J 1 base, leaving 4 bases between the germline ends. The CDR3 runs to 13 residues. The DNA of the CDR3 is TGTGCCAGCAGCGTAGCCGGGAACACTGAAGCTTTCTTT. It specifies CASSVAGNTEAFF.

The V and J genes are TRBV4-1 and TRBJ1-2; maybe TRBD1 (6 bases). Germline CDR1 MGHRA, CDR2 YSYEKL. Trimming left V 2 bases short and J 11 bases short, with 15 bases between. The CDR3 totals 13 residues. The CDR3 spells CASSQNRDVGYTF. As DNA, the CDR3 is TGCGCCAGCAGCCAAAACAGGGACGTTGGATACACCTTC.

This clone was seen just once. The chain links TRBV29-1 to TRBJ2-3, with D unresolved. This CDR3 contains 11 residues. The germline V gene encodes CDR1 SQVTM and CDR2 ANQGSEA. V was trimmed by 2 bases and J by 8 bases, leaving 8 bases between them. The CDR3 nucleotides are TGCAGCGTTGAACGCCGGACTACGCAGTATTTT. It translates to CSVERRTTQYF.

The chain has TRBV30 and TRBJ2-1, with D maybe TRBD2 (5 bases). CDR3 length: 13 amino acids. V was cut by 3 bases and J by 8 bases, with 14 bases left in between. CDR1 GTSNPN and CDR2 SVGIG come from the germline V gene (reference sequence). CDR3 protein: CAWSPGNGDEQFF. The CDR3 nucleotides read TGTGCCTGGAGCCCGGGAAATGGGGATGAGCAGTTCTTC.

The chain couples TRBV20-1 to TRBJ2-1, with D uncertain. Germline CDR1 and CDR2: DFQATT and SNEGSKA (reference sequence). This CDR3 spans 11 amino acids. Trimming cost V 7 bases and J 3 bases, with 7 bases left between them. For the CDR3, the DNA is TGCAGTGTCACCGTCTACAATGAGCAGTTCTTC. Residues: CSVTVYNEQFF.

The chain is built from TRBV6-5 and TRBJ2-1; 7 bases align to TRBD2. CDR1 MNHEY and CDR2 SVGAGI come from the germline V gene. This CDR3 spans 13 amino acids. V trimming: 0 bases; J trimming: 10 bases; junction bases outside the gene matches: 3. The CDR3 loop reads CASSYSKAGEQFF. The CDR3, as DNA: TGTGCCAGCAGTTACTCGAAAGCGGGGGAGCAGTTCTTC.

The rearrangement uses TRBV11-2 and TRBJ2-5; maybe TRBD2 (5 bases). The germline gives CDR1 SGHAT, CDR2 FQNNGV. This CDR3 contains 15 residues. The V end was cut by 1 base, the J end by 1 base, with 10 bases between. The CDR3 DNA follows: TGTGCCAGCAGCTTAGGCTGGGCGGGCCAAGAGACCCAGTACTTC. Its protein product is CASSLGWAGQETQYF.

The genes are TRBV7-2 and TRBJ2-7; D might be TRBD1 (6 bases). Deletions cut 5 bases from V and 0 bases from J, with 14 bases between. This CDR3 is built from 15 residues. Germline loops: CDR1 SGHTA, CDR2 FQGNSA. This CDR3 is CASSPEVGASYEQYF. The CDR3 region has the DNA TGTGCCAGCAGCCCCGAGGTGGGGGCCTCCTACGAGCAGTACTTC.